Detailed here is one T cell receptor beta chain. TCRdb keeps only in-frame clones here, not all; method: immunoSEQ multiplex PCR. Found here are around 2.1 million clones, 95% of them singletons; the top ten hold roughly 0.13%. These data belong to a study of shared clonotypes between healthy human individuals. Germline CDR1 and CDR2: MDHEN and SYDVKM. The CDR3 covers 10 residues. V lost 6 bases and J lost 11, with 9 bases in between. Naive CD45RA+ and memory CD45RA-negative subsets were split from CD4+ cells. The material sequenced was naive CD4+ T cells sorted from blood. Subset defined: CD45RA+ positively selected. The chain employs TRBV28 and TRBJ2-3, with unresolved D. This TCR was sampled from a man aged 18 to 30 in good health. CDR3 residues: CASSSNLQYF. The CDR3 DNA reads TGTGCCAGCAGCTCGAACTTGCAGTATTTT.